This T cell receptor beta chain came from a study of cytotoxic CD8 clonotypes in ibrutinib-treated CLL. Across the whole study: After a median of around six years, around 15 patients stayed remitted and around twelve progressed; responses had been partial in about 24 and complete in 2.

Notes on this clone: Its specificity is unknown.

Study-wide findings and caveats: The study found clonality rose at ibrutinib response, then fell toward baseline at progression.

Clones were sequenced by immunoSEQ multiplex PCR, and TCRdb holds only the in-frame ones, with some missing. The sample contains 160,000 or so clones, 70% to 85% of which appear only once. The CDR3 is made up of 16 amino acids. Germline V gives CDR1 SEHNR, CDR2 FQNEAQ (reference sequence). V shed 5 bases and J shed 8 bases, with 23 bases lying between them. The receptor was isolated from a human donor with chronic lymphocytic leukemia. The source was PBMCs, collected after 12 months of ibrutinib treatment. The V gene is TRBV7-9, the J gene TRBJ2-3; no firm D call. The CDR3 protein is CASSHQKPMTAGTQYF. The CDR3 coding sequence is TGTGCCAGCAGCCACCAAAAACCAATGACTGCAGGTACGCAGTATTTT.